The 26 T cell receptor beta chains given below trace back to one sample, sequenced in a study of blood T cell repertoires in COVID-19. Method: immunoSEQ multiplex PCR; TCRdb's copy keeps in-frame clones and lacks some. This table holds 85,000 to 120,000 clones, roughly 87% found once. The sequenced sample was peripheral blood. Receptors originate from a woman between 45 and 60 years old with COVID-19, enrolled during active disease.

In this sample, this clone turned up once. The rearrangement uses TRBV5-1 and TRBJ2-3; possible D gene TRBD2, 5 bases. V lost 5 bases and J 3 bases, leaving 16 bases between the germline ends. Germline values: CDR1 SGHRS, CDR2 YFSETQ. This CDR3 is 15 amino acids long. The CDR3 loop reads CASSERVSITDTQYF. Written as DNA, the CDR3 is TGCGCCAGCAGTGAGAGGGTTTCGATTACAGATACGCAGTATTTT.

CDR3 loop: CASSPGGWSYNSPLHF. CDR3 sequence (DNA): TGTGCCAGCAGCCCAGGGGGATGGTCCTATAATTCACCCCTCCACTTT. V is TRBV11-1 and J is TRBJ1-6, with 7 nucleotides matching TRBD1. There are 16 residues in the CDR3. Germline CDR1 and CDR2: SGHAT and FQDESV (reference sequence). The V and J ends lost 5 bases and 1 base, in that order; junction bases with no gene match: 5.

The V and J genes are TRBV28 and TRBJ1-5, with TRBD1 identical over 7 bases. V shed 6 bases, J shed 6 bases, and the junction held 5 bases outside the gene matches. Germline CDR1 reads MDHEN; CDR2 reads SYDVKM. The CDR3 spans 13 residues. This CDR3 is CASSGTAGQPQHF. CDR3 nucleotide sequence: TGTGCCAGCAGCGGGACAGCTGGTCAGCCCCAGCATTTT.

The chain joins TRBV6-6 to TRBJ1-2; D is possibly TRBD1 (6 bases). V shed 7 bases and J shed 2 bases, with 11 bases lying between them. This CDR3 is 13 amino acids long. Germline V gives CDR1 MNHNY, CDR2 SVGAGI (reference sequence). In DNA, the CDR3 is TGTGCCAGCATAAACAGGGTGAACTATGGCTACACCTTC. Protein product: CASINRVNYGYTF.

The J gene is TRBJ1-2, the V gene TRBV6-2 or TRBV6-3; tentative D call: TRBD1 (6 bases). V was pared by 0 bases and J by 4 bases, with 12 bases between. The CDR3 is made up of 15 amino acids. The germline V gene encodes CDR1 MNHEY and CDR2 SVGEGT. Here the CDR3 DNA reads TGTGCCAGCAGTTACTCCGGGGGGCCTCTCTATGGCTACACCTTC. It codes for CASSYSGGPLYGYTF.

The chain has TRBV9 and TRBJ1-3, with TRBD1 as a possible D gene (6 bases). Trimming pared 0 bases from V and 0 bases from J, leaving 10 bases between. The germline V gene encodes CDR1 SGDLS and CDR2 YYNGEE. This CDR3 has 16 residues. In nucleotides, the CDR3 is TGTGCCAGCAGCGTAGAATCAGGGGTCTCTGGAAACACCATATATTTT. Encoded protein: CASSVESGVSGNTIYF.

The CDR3 reads CASQGAPWEQYF. The CDR3 DNA follows: TGTGCCAGCCAGGGGGCACCCTGGGAGCAGTACTTC. The chain uses TRBV28 and TRBJ2-7; TRBD1 matches at 8 bases. Germline V gene lookup returns CDR1 MDHEN and CDR2 SYDVKM. After removal of 8 bases from V and 7 bases from J, the junction contained 7 bases not matched to a gene. The CDR3 contains 12 residues.

The rearrangement uses TRBV6-2 or TRBV6-3 and TRBJ2-2; 9 bases are shared with TRBD2. CDR1 MNHEY and CDR2 SVGEGT come from the germline V gene. Germline trimming cut 0 bases from V and 6 bases from J; bases unmatched to any gene: 8. The length of the CDR3 is 17 residues. The DNA of the CDR3 is TGTGCCAGCAGTTACTCGAGATGGGTAGCGGGGGCCGGGGAGCTGTTTTTT. Its translation: CASSYSRWVAGAGELFF.

V gene TRBV9 combines with J gene TRBJ2-7; D might be TRBD1 (5 bases). The CDR3 loop spans 14 amino acids. Trimming left V 2 bases short and J 2 bases short, with 11 bases between. CDR1 is SGDLS, CDR2 YYNGEE, per germline. CDR3 loop: CASSVAQGTYEQYF. The CDR3 nucleotides read TGTGCCAGCAGCGTGGCCCAGGGAACCTACGAGCAGTACTTC. The full variable domain, completed using reference TRBV9 and TRBJ2-7, is DSGVTQTPKHLITATGQRVTLRCSPRSGDLSVYWYQQSLDQGLQFLIQYYNGEERAKGNILERFSAQQFPDLHSELNLSSLELGDSALYFCASSVAQGTYEQYFGPGTRLTVT.

This sequence joins TRBV24-1 and TRBJ2-3; 7 nucleotides agree with TRBD1. The CDR3 is made up of 18 amino acids. CDR1 is KGHDR and CDR2 is SFDVKD in the germline V gene. Unmatched junction bases numbered 17, after V lost 9 bases and J lost 0 bases. As DNA, the CDR3 is TGTGCCACCCGGAATGACAGGGTGGAATGGGGGAGCACAGATACGCAGTATTTT. It encodes CATRNDRVEWGSTDTQYF.

DNA for the CDR3: TGTGCCAGCAGTCACGGACAGCTCCAGCCCCAGCATTTT. Translation gives CASSHGQLQPQHF. The chain recombines TRBV6-6 with TRBJ1-5; D possibly corresponds to TRBD1 (6 bases). Trimming cost V 5 bases and J 7 bases, with 12 bases left between them. This CDR3 spans 13 amino acids. Germline CDR1 is MNHNY and CDR2 is SVGAGI (reference sequence).

CDR3 in DNA: TGTGCCAGCTCACCGACTAGCCAACCCTACGAGCAGTACTTC. Amino acid sequence: CASSPTSQPYEQYF. The chain has TRBV18 and TRBJ2-7; 7 bases are shared with TRBD2. Germline loops: CDR1 KGHSH, CDR2 LQKENI. The CDR3 is 14 residues long. The trim removed 3 bases at V and 2 bases at J, leaving 4 bases unmatched.

This clone occurred a few times. V gene TRBV7-9 combines with J gene TRBJ1-5, with D unresolved. V lost 1 base and J lost 6, with 7 bases in between. CDR3 length: 13 residues. Germline V gene data show CDR1 as SEHNR and CDR2 as FQNEAQ (reference sequence). This CDR3 is CASSLDGSQPQHF. The CDR3 DNA is TGTGCCAGCAGCTTAGATGGGAGTCAGCCCCAGCATTTT.

J is TRBJ2-3 and V is TRBV4-3; 9 nucleotides align to TRBD2. Germline trimming cut 0 bases from V and 6 bases from J; bases unmatched to any gene: 13. The CDR3 contains 18 residues. The V gene's germline CDR1 is LGHNA and CDR2 YSLEER. CDR3 DNA sequence: TGCGCCAGCAGCCAAGATACGGTGCGGGGGGGCGTTGGGGATACGCAGTATTTT. The encoded protein is CASSQDTVRGGVGDTQYF.

The J gene is TRBJ2-7, the V gene TRBV2, with D possibly matching TRBD2 (5 bases). Germline V gives CDR1 SNHLY, CDR2 FYNNEI. The CDR3 extends over 14 amino acids. The V gene lost 1 base and the J gene lost 3 bases, with 10 bases spanning the gap. CDR3 protein: CASSEGHGNYEQYF. The DNA for the CDR3 is TGTGCCAGCAGTGAAGGTCACGGGAACTACGAGCAGTACTTC.

This clone was seen just once. V gene TRBV19 combines with J gene TRBJ2-3; 7 nucleotides align to TRBD1. V lost 6 bases, J lost 4 bases, and 7 bases stayed unmatched. Germline V gene lookup returns CDR1 LNHDA and CDR2 SQIVND (reference sequence). The CDR3 consists of 14 residues. DNA for the CDR3: TGTGCCAGTAGGACTACACAGGGGCCAGATACGCAGTATTTT. Translation: CASRTTQGPDTQYF.

This chain uses TRBV7-9 with TRBJ2-7, with D perhaps TRBD2 (5 bases). The CDR3 contains 14 residues. Germline values: CDR1 SEHNR, CDR2 FQNEAQ (reference sequence). V lost 0 bases and J lost 4, with 10 bases in between. CDR3 amino acids: CASSLAGRPYEQYF. The DNA for the CDR3 is TGTGCCAGCAGCTTAGCGGGGAGACCTTACGAGCAGTACTTC.

The V gene is TRBV29-1, the J gene TRBJ1-2; maybe TRBD1 (5 bases). The germline V gene encodes CDR1 SQVTM and CDR2 ANQGSEA. The CDR3 has 13 residues. The V end lost 7 bases, the J end lost 3 bases, and 15 bases lay between the germline ends. CDR3 loop: CSAVGDRDYGYTF. CDR3 DNA sequence: TGCAGCGCGGTAGGAGACAGAGACTATGGCTACACCTTC.

The V gene is TRBV27, the J gene TRBJ1-1; TRBD1 matches 10 bases. CDR1 MNHEY and CDR2 SMNVEV come from the germline V gene (reference sequence). The V and J ends lost 5 bases and 0 bases, in that order; junction bases with no gene match: 6. The CDR3 totals 16 residues. The CDR3 region has the DNA TGTGCCAGCAGTACCCGACAGGGGGCAATGAACACTGAAGCTTTCTTT. This encodes CASSTRQGAMNTEAFF.

V is TRBV7-9 and J is TRBJ1-1, with 9 positions matching TRBD1. This CDR3 region has 13 residues. Germline V gene data show CDR1 as SEHNR and CDR2 as FQNEAQ (reference sequence). The ends lost 9 bases at V and 4 bases at J; junction bases unmatched: 6. CDR3 sequence (DNA): TGTGCCAGGGGACAGGGTTGGATCACTGAAGCTTTCTTT. The encoded protein is CARGQGWITEAFF.

This clone was detected only once. V gene TRBV30 combines with J gene TRBJ2-7; TRBD1 agrees at 8 bases. The CDR3 covers 13 residues. Trimming at V came to 4 bases and at J to 3 bases, leaving 5 bases not matched to a gene. From germline, CDR1 is GTSNPN and CDR2 SVGIG (reference sequence). The CDR3 loop is CAWTPTGVYEQYF. The CDR3 DNA sequence: TGTGCCTGGACCCCGACAGGGGTCTACGAGCAGTACTTC.

The V and J genes are TRBV23-1 and TRBJ1-5; perhaps TRBD1 as D (6 bases). TRBV23-1 is identified as an open reading frame with a role that is uncertain. The CDR3 contains 13 residues. The CDR3: CGTVTCSNQPQHF. The CDR3 nucleotides are TGCGGGACAGTAACTTGTAGCAATCAGCCCCAGCATTTT.

The rearrangement links TRBV5-6 to TRBJ1-1, with 8 bases fitting TRBD1. Germline trimming cut 2 bases from V and 0 bases from J; bases unmatched to any gene: 6. Germline loops: CDR1 SGHDT, CDR2 YYEEEE. CDR3 length: 16 amino acids. The CDR3 sequence: CASSFRGRTLNTEAFF. Written as DNA, the CDR3 is TGTGCCAGCAGCTTCAGGGGGCGGACGCTGAACACTGAAGCTTTCTTT.

The chain employs TRBV6-1 and TRBJ2-5; 11 bases line up with TRBD1. Germline CDR1 is MNHNS and CDR2 is SASEGT. V was pared by 2 bases and J by 4 bases, with 6 bases of the junction left unmatched. This CDR3 is 16 amino acids long. This CDR3 is CASSEWDRGSRETQYF. CDR3 DNA: TGTGCCAGCAGTGAATGGGACAGGGGGTCAAGAGAGACCCAGTACTTC.

This clone was detected once. As DNA, the CDR3 is TGTGCCAGCAGAACAGGGGGCCAGGATTCACCCCTCCACTTT. Translating it yields CASRTGGQDSPLHF. V and J are TRBV4-2 and TRBJ1-6; TRBD1 matches at 9 bases. The germline V gene encodes CDR1 LGHNA and CDR2 YNFKEQ. The trim removed 6 bases at V and 8 bases at J, leaving 5 bases unmatched. The CDR3 is 14 amino acids.

This clone was counted a single time. The chain combines TRBV15 with TRBJ2-7, with TRBD1 matching over 8 bases. The germline V gene encodes CDR1 LNHNV and CDR2 YYDKDF (reference sequence). The trim removed 5 bases at V and 5 bases at J, leaving 5 bases unmatched. The CDR3 covers 13 residues. As DNA, the CDR3 is TGTGCCACCAGCGGGGCCAGGGGGCACGAGCAGTACTTC. Translation gives CATSGARGHEQYF. Drawing the rest from reference TRBV15 and TRBJ2-7, the complete variable domain is DAMVIQNPRYQVTQFGKPVTLSCSQTLNHNVMYWYQQKSSQAPKLLFHYYDKDFNNEADTPDNFQSRRPNTSFCFLDIRSPGLGDTAMYLCATSGARGHEQYFGPGTRLTVT.